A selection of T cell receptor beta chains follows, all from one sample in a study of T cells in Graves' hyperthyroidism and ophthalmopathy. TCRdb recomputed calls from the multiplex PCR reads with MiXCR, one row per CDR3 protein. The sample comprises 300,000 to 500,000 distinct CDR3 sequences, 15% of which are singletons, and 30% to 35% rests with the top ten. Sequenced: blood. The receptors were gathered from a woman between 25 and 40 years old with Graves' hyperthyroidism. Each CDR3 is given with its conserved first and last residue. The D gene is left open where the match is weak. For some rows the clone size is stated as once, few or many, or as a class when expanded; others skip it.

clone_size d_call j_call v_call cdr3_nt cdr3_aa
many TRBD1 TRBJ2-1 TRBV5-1 TGCGCCAGCAGCTTGGGACAGGGTGGCGATGAGCAGTTCTTC CASSLGQGGDEQFF
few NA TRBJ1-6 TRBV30 TGTGCCTGGAGGGCTCAAGGGCGGCCAAATTCACCCCTCCACTTT CAWRAQGRPNSPLHF
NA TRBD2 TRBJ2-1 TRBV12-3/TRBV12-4 TGTGCCAGCAGTTTAGATCTAGCGGGAGGGCTCTACAATGAGCAGTTCTTC CASSLDLAGGLYNEQFF
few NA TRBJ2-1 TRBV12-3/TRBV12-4 TGTGCCAGCAGTTCGGGACTCCGGAGCTCCTACAATGAGCAGTTCTTC CASSSGLRSSYNEQFF
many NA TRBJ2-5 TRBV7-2 TGTGCCAGCAGCTTAGCGCCAGGGGCGATTCCGTACTTC CASSLAPGAIPYF
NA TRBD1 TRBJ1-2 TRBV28 TGTGCCAGCAGTTCTCCGGTAGGGACAGGGTATGCTGATGGCTATGGCTACACCTTC CASSSPVGTGYADGYGYTF
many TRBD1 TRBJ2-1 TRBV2 TGTGCCAGCAGCCCCACCGGGACAGGGATGAGCAATGAGCAGTTCTTC CASSPTGTGMSNEQFF
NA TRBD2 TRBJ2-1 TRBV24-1 TGTGCCACCAGTGATCGGACTAGCGGGATTCACAATGAGCAGTTCTTC CATSDRTSGIHNEQFF
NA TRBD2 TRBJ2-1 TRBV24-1 TGTGCCACCAGTGATTCTTCTAGCGGCGATGAGCAGTTCTTC CATSDSSSGDEQFF
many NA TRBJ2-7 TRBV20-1 TGCAGTGCTTGGGGATGGGGAGTGAACGAGCAGTACTTC CSAWGWGVNEQYF
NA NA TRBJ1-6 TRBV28 TGTGCCAGCAGTCGCCCGAGCTCACCCCTCCACTTT CASSRPSSPLHF